Shown below are 21 T cell receptor beta chains from a single sample sequenced in a study of shared clonotypes between healthy human individuals. Here immunoSEQ multiplex PCR was the method, and the copy in TCRdb shows in-frame clones only, minus some. Of about 580,000 clones in the sample, 98% were seen once. Terminally differentiated effector memory CD45RA+ cells were excluded from the naive CD8 cells, which were CD45RO-negative and positively selected for CCR7. Material for sequencing was naive CD8+ T cells sorted from blood. The receptors originated from a man between 25 and 39 years old in good health.

The chain has TRBV7-9 and TRBJ2-7; 10 bases are a match to TRBD1. This CDR3 comprises 16 residues. Trimming removed 5 bases from V and 2 bases from J; junction bases left unmatched: 9. The germline V gene has CDR1 SEHNR and CDR2 FQNEAQ (reference sequence). CDR3 loop: CASSQQTGGLTYEQYF. DNA for the CDR3: TGTGCCAGCAGCCAACAGACAGGGGGCCTAACCTACGAGCAGTACTTC.

Here the CDR3 DNA reads TGTGCCAGCAGCTTCGGTCTAGCTCTCGGCGAGCAGTACTTC. As protein: CASSFGLALGEQYF. The chain couples TRBV5-4 to TRBJ2-7; possibly TRBD2 for D (5 bases). Trimming removed 2 bases from V and 6 bases from J, with 15 bases in between. Germline loops: CDR1 SGHNT, CDR2 YYREEE (reference sequence). The CDR3 loop spans 14 amino acids.

The genes are TRBV7-9 and TRBJ1-5, with D perhaps TRBD1 (5 bases). Trimming removed 1 base at V and 5 bases at J, with 21 bases between. The CDR3 sequence is 18 residues long. Germline V gene sequence: CDR1 SEHNR, CDR2 FQNEAQ (reference sequence). Written as DNA, the CDR3 is TGTGCCAGCAGCTTAGTTTCGTCGGCAGGGAAGAATCATCAGCCCCAGCATTTT. Translation gives CASSLVSSAGKNHQPQHF.

Only one count was recorded for this clone. The chain joins TRBV15 to TRBJ1-5; no clear D. Deletions cut 0 bases from V and 2 bases from J, with 14 bases between. The CDR3 contains 17 residues. CDR1 LNHNV and CDR2 YYDKDF come from the germline V gene (reference sequence). The CDR3 sequence: CATSREEAQMGNQPQHF. The CDR3 nucleotides read TGTGCCACCAGCAGAGAGGAAGCACAGATGGGCAATCAGCCCCAGCATTTT. Combining the CDR3 with reference TRBV15 and TRBJ1-5 gives the whole variable domain DAMVIQNPRYQVTQFGKPVTLSCSQTLNHNVMYWYQQKSSQAPKLLFHYYDKDFNNEADTPDNFQSRRPNTSFCFLDIRSPGLGDTAMYLCATSREEAQMGNQPQHFGDGTRLSIL.

V usage is TRBV13 and J usage is TRBJ2-1; TRBD2 aligns across 7 bases. CDR3 length: 16 residues. Germline CDR1 is PRHDT and CDR2 is FYEKMQ (reference sequence). Unmatched junction bases numbered 8, after V lost 2 bases and J lost 4 bases. The CDR3 region has the DNA TGTGCCAGCAGCTTAAGTTCGACTAGCCAATACAATGAGCAGTTCTTC. Translation gives CASSLSSTSQYNEQFF. Supplemented by reference TRBV13 and TRBJ2-1, the full variable domain reads AAGVIQSPRHLIKEKRETATLKCYPIPRHDTVYWYQQGPGQDPQFLISFYEKMQSDKGSIPDRFSAQQFSDYHSELNMSSLELGDSALYFCASSLSSTSQYNEQFFGPGTRLTVL.

This sequence joins TRBV4-1 and TRBJ2-1; D unclear. The CDR3 has 13 residues. V gave up 1 base and J gave up 5 bases, with 6 bases separating them. Germline V gene sequence: CDR1 MGHRA, CDR2 YSYEKL. In nucleotides, the CDR3 is TGCGCCAGCAGCCAAGTTGCCGACAATGAGCAGTTCTTC. Residues: CASSQVADNEQFF.

This chain uses TRBV5-6 with TRBJ1-5, with D unresolved. This CDR3 spans 15 amino acids. V was cut by 0 bases and J by 4 bases, with 11 bases left in between. The germline V gene has CDR1 SGHDT and CDR2 YYEEEE. CDR3 in DNA: TGTGCCAGCAGCTTGGGATTTTCTGGGAATCAGCCCCAGCATTTT. This translates into CASSLGFSGNQPQHF.

This chain joins TRBV9 and TRBJ2-1, with 7 bases matching TRBD1. Trimming at V came to 1 base and at J to 10 bases, leaving 8 bases not matched to a gene. CDR1 is SGDLS, CDR2 YYNGEE, per germline. The CDR3 extends over 14 amino acids. The CDR3 DNA reads TGTGCCAGCAGCGTACTCGGACAGGAAAAAGAGCAGTTCTTC. This sequence encodes CASSVLGQEKEQFF.

The chain has TRBV15 and TRBJ2-7; TRBD2 matches 10 bases. The V gene end was trimmed by 6 bases and the J gene end by 0 bases; junction bases not matched to a gene: 8. Germline lookup yields CDR1 LNHNV and CDR2 YYDKDF (reference sequence). This CDR3 comprises 16 residues. DNA of the CDR3: TGTGCCACCAGGGTAGCGGGAGGACCGAGCTCCTACGAGCAGTACTTC. Translation: CATRVAGGPSSYEQYF. The full variable domain, its missing parts supplied by reference TRBV15 and TRBJ2-7, is DAMVIQNPRYQVTQFGKPVTLSCSQTLNHNVMYWYQQKSSQAPKLLFHYYDKDFNNEADTPDNFQSRRPNTSFCFLDIRSPGLGDTAMYLCATRVAGGPSSYEQYFGPGTRLTVT.

Here the CDR3 reads CASSLSSILSYEQYF. DNA of the CDR3: TGCGCCAGCAGCCTGTCATCTATTCTGTCCTACGAGCAGTACTTC. The chain carries TRBV5-1 and TRBJ2-7; no definite D call. Germline V gene sequence: CDR1 SGHRS, CDR2 YFSETQ. V lost 4 bases and J lost 1, with 15 bases in between. CDR3 size: 15 residues.

This clone was seen a handful of times. The rearrangement uses TRBV10-1 and TRBJ2-3; no firm D call. This CDR3 has 14 residues. V dropped 1 base and J dropped 2 bases, with 7 bases sitting between them. Germline V gene sequence: CDR1 WNHNN, CDR2 SYGVQD (reference sequence). The CDR3 nucleotides read TGCGCCAGCAGTGAGTTCGAGGACACAGATACGCAGTATTTT. This translates into CASSEFEDTDTQYF.

This chain uses TRBV28 with TRBJ2-6; no firm D call. Germline CDR1 MDHEN, CDR2 SYDVKM. The ends were cut back, 6 bases at V and 2 bases at J, with 14 bases in the middle. The CDR3 is made up of 16 amino acids. Written as DNA, the CDR3 is TGTGCCAGCAGCTTAGGGCCTGGGACTGGGGCCAACGTCCTGACTTTC. Amino acid sequence: CASSLGPGTGANVLTF.

On this clone: The junction departs from the called germline gene at one end, perhaps through a read error. This chain links TRBV10-3 with TRBJ2-7; 8 nucleotides line up with TRBD1. This CDR3 region has 15 residues. Germline CDR1 is ENHRY and CDR2 is SYGVKD. CDR3 sequence reads: CAISEALTRPDRGNF. The CDR3 nucleotides are TGTGCCATCAGTGAGGCCCTTACCCGACCCGACAGGGGTAACTTC.

The chain is built from TRBV7-6 and TRBJ2-7; D is ambiguous. This CDR3 is built from 12 residues. Germline assignment: CDR1 SGHVS and CDR2 FNYEAQ. The V end was cut by 2 bases, the J end by 5 bases, with 7 bases between. The CDR3 DNA is TGTGCCAGCAGCTTACTAGACAACGAGCAGTACTTC. This gives the protein CASSLLDNEQYF.

The chain combines TRBV2 with TRBJ2-1; 12 nucleotides line up with TRBD2. The CDR3 spans 14 residues. CDR1 is SNHLY, CDR2 FYNNEI, per germline. The J segment lost 5 bases and the V segment lost 6 bases, leaving 2 bases of the junction unmatched. CDR3 amino acids: CASRTSGGNNEQFF. Written as DNA, the CDR3 is TGTGCCAGCAGGACTAGCGGGGGAAACAATGAGCAGTTCTTC.

This chain links TRBV29-1 with TRBJ2-3, with 11 bases fitting TRBD1. This CDR3 is built from 15 residues. Germline-derived CDR1 and CDR2 are SQVTM and ANQGSEA. With 3 bases clipped from V and 2 bases from J, the junction kept 4 bases outside the gene matches. The CDR3 region is CSVEGQGDYTDTQYF. The CDR3 DNA is TGCAGCGTTGAGGGACAGGGGGATTACACAGATACGCAGTATTTT.

The chain uses TRBV4-1 and TRBJ1-1; a possible D gene is TRBD1 (6 bases). V lost 0 bases and J lost 6, with 11 bases in between. The CDR3 has 14 residues. Germline-derived CDR1 and CDR2 are MGHRA and YSYEKL. As DNA, the CDR3 is TGCGCCAGCAGCCAAGAGGGGGGGCGGCCTGAAGCTTTCTTT. Translation: CASSQEGGRPEAFF.

Only a few counts were recorded for this clone. The V and J genes are TRBV28 and TRBJ1-1, with unresolved D. Germline-derived CDR1 and CDR2 are MDHEN and SYDVKM. The CDR3 runs 11 residues. Between the trimmed V and J ends, which lost 6 bases and 6 bases, there was a span of 8 bases. The CDR3 loop reads CASRGRPEAFF. CDR3 nucleotide sequence: TGTGCCAGCAGGGGGAGGCCTGAAGCTTTCTTT.

The chain recombines TRBV6-5 with TRBJ2-5; 9 bases are a match to TRBD2. This CDR3 has 16 residues. J lost 4 bases, V lost 6 bases, and 12 bases had no gene match. Per germline, CDR1 MNHEY and CDR2 SVGAGI. The CDR3 bases are TGTGCCAGCAGCTACGGGGTAGCGGGAGAGGGAGAGACCCAGTACTTC. It codes for CASSYGVAGEGETQYF.

This rearrangement joins TRBV14 to TRBJ2-3; D is undetermined. The CDR3 runs 19 residues. The V gene lost 0 bases and the J gene lost 2 bases, with 21 bases spanning the gap. Germline CDR1 and CDR2: SGHDN and FVKESK. CDR3 sequence (DNA): TGTGCCAGCAGCCAAGAAGGCCCGCGACGCAGACAAGCCACAGATACGCAGTATTTT. It encodes CASSQEGPRRRQATDTQYF.

The chain couples TRBV18 to TRBJ1-4, with D perhaps TRBD1 (6 bases). V shed 3 bases and J shed 5 bases, with 10 bases lying between them. CDR3 length equals 14 residues. Germline lookup yields CDR1 KGHSH and CDR2 LQKENI. CDR3: CASSPWDKNEKLFF. The CDR3 DNA sequence: TGTGCCAGCTCACCTTGGGACAAGAATGAAAAACTGTTTTTT. The whole variable domain, remainder taken from reference TRBV18 and TRBJ1-4, is NAGVMQNPRHLVRRRGQEARLRCSPMKGHSHVYWYRQLPEEGLKFMVYLQKENIIDESGMPKERFSAEFPKEGPSILRIQQVVRGDSAAYFCASSPWDKNEKLFFGSGTQLSVL.